The 32 T cell receptor beta chains below all came from one sample that was sequenced in a study of graft-versus-host responses after intestinal transplantation. Generated by immunoSEQ multiplex PCR, the TCRdb table keeps only in-frame clones and is missing some. The repertoire holds about 88,000 clones, with about nine tenths as singletons. Their recognized antigens are unknown. Specimen: unstimulated CD4+ T cells sorted from spleen or lymph node cells, collected before intestinal transplant. These receptors came from a human donor who received an intestinal transplant.

This clone showed up just once. This CDR3 is CASGKHSGQLVSPLHF. The CDR3 bases are TGTGCCAGTGGGAAGCACTCGGGACAGTTAGTTTCACCCCTCCACTTT. The chain has TRBV27 and TRBJ1-6, with TRBD1 matching 7 bases. With V trimmed by 9 bases and J by 9 bases, 17 bases remained unmatched. Per the germline V gene, CDR1 is MNHEY and CDR2 is SMNVEV (reference sequence). CDR3 length: 16 amino acids.

Worth noting for this clone: Other DNA sequences in this specimen translate into the identical CDR3. The genes are TRBV5-1 and TRBJ2-5; 9 positions agree with TRBD2. Germline V gene data show CDR1 as SGHRS and CDR2 as YFSETQ. The CDR3 runs to 14 residues. The ends lost 3 bases at V and 5 bases at J; junction bases unmatched: 5. CDR3 sequence reads: CASSSGTSRETQYF. CDR3 sequence (DNA): TGCGCCAGCAGCTCAGGGACTAGCAGGGAGACCCAGTACTTC.

This clone showed up just a few times. This chain connects TRBV29-1 to TRBJ1-1, with D unclear. CDR1 is SQVTM and CDR2 is ANQGSEA in the germline V gene. With 6 bases removed from V and 4 bases from J, the gap between germline ends came to 15 bases. The CDR3 is 13 amino acids. The CDR3 loop reads CSVRWQVGTEAFF. Here the CDR3 DNA reads TGCAGCGTCCGATGGCAGGTGGGCACTGAAGCTTTCTTT. The entire variable domain, with the rest obtained from reference TRBV29-1 and TRBJ1-1, is as follows: SAVISQKPSRDICQRGTSLTIQCQVDSQVTMMFWYRQQPGQSLTLIATANQGSEATYESGFVIDKFPISRPNLTFSTLTVSNMSPEDSSIYLCSVRWQVGTEAFFGQGTRLTVV.

The V gene is TRBV29-1, the J gene TRBJ2-3; possibly TRBD2 for D (6 bases). V was trimmed by 7 bases and J by 1 base, leaving 12 bases between them. Germline assignment: CDR1 SQVTM and CDR2 ANQGSEA. This CDR3 is 13 amino acids long. The DNA of the CDR3 is TGCAGCGCCTCGACTAGTCGCACAGATACGCAGTATTTT. Its protein is CSASTSRTDTQYF.

CDR3 residues: CASRVRGEWGNQPQHF. The CDR3 DNA reads as TGTGCCAGTAGGGTCCGCGGGGAGTGGGGCAATCAGCCCCAGCATTTT. The chain joins TRBV19 to TRBJ1-5, with D hard to call. The length of the CDR3 is 16 residues. V shed 6 bases and J shed 2 bases, with 17 bases lying between them. Germline V CDR1 and CDR2: LNHDA, SQIVND (reference sequence).

With regard to this clone: A junction boundary mismatches the germline segment, possibly from a read error. The V gene is TRBV7-7, the J gene TRBJ2-1; TRBD2 is a possible D gene (6 bases). Germline CDR1 SSHAT, CDR2 FNYEAQ (reference sequence). The CDR3 is 15 residues long. CDR3 bases: TGTGCTAGCAGCCCTCCCTTGGCGGGGTCCGATGAGCAGTTCTTC. Amino acid sequence: CASSPPLAGSDEQFF.

The chain combines TRBV6-1 with TRBJ1-2, with TRBD1 as a possible D gene (5 bases). The CDR3 runs to 15 residues. Germline V gives CDR1 MNHNS, CDR2 SASEGT. V shed 3 bases and J shed 4 bases, with 15 bases lying between them. The CDR3 region is CASSDTRAVFYGYTF. CDR3 in DNA: TGTGCCAGCAGTGATACCAGGGCCGTTTTCTATGGCTACACCTTC.

V usage is TRBV2 and J usage is TRBJ2-7, with a tentative D call TRBD2 (5 bases). V was shortened by 6 bases and J by 6 bases, with 9 bases between the two germline ends. Germline V gives CDR1 SNHLY, CDR2 FYNNEI. This CDR3 has 11 amino acids. The chain's CDR3 is CASSLAGEQYF. CDR3 nucleotide sequence: TGTGCCAGCAGCCTGGCGGGCGAGCAGTACTTC.

The CDR3 protein is CASGQGAHQPQHF. CDR3 nucleotides: TGTGCCAGCGGACAGGGGGCGCATCAGCCCCAGCATTTT. This chain uses TRBV6-1 with TRBJ1-5, with 11 bases aligning to TRBD1. From germline, CDR1 is MNHNS and CDR2 SASEGT. V lost 8 bases to trimming and J lost 5 bases; unmatched junction nucleotides: 2. The CDR3 is 13 residues long.

The table lists this clone with a count of one. This chain links TRBV5-1 with TRBJ2-1; TRBD2 agrees at 11 bases. Germline CDR1 SGHRS, CDR2 YFSETQ. V shed 4 bases, J shed 4 bases, and the junction held 4 bases outside the gene matches. The CDR3 has 15 amino acids. CDR3 sequence: CASSETSGGYNEQFF. DNA for the CDR3: TGCGCCAGCAGCGAAACTAGCGGGGGTTACAATGAGCAGTTCTTC.

The chain recombines TRBV5-1 with TRBJ2-3; TRBD2 matches at 14 bases. Germline V gene lookup returns CDR1 SGHRS and CDR2 YFSETQ. The CDR3 totals 17 residues. V lost 4 bases, J lost 4 bases, and 8 bases stayed unmatched. The CDR3 bases are TGCGCCAGCAGCCCGACCAAGACTAGCGGGGGGGCAGATACGCAGTATTTT. This sequence encodes CASSPTKTSGGADTQYF.

This chain links TRBV27 with TRBJ2-7; 11 bases are a match to TRBD1. With 0 bases clipped from V and 4 bases from J, the junction kept 5 bases outside the gene matches. The CDR3 consists of 16 residues. Germline CDR1 reads MNHEY; CDR2 reads SMNVEV (reference sequence). The CDR3 DNA is TGTGCCAGCAGTTTATCGGATGGGACAGGGGGTTACGAGCAGTACTTC. This codes for CASSLSDGTGGYEQYF.

V and J are TRBV18 and TRBJ1-1; D not certain. This CDR3 region has 15 residues. Trimming removed 3 bases at V and 2 bases at J, with 13 bases between. Germline CDR1 and CDR2: KGHSH and LQKENI. The CDR3 is CASSPARNSNTEAFF. The CDR3 bases are TGTGCCAGCTCACCCGCGAGAAATTCAAACACTGAAGCTTTCTTT.

V and J are TRBV2 and TRBJ2-6; TRBD1 aligns across 9 bases. The germline V gene has CDR1 SNHLY and CDR2 FYNNEI. V was pared by 6 bases and J by 3 bases, with 6 bases of the junction left unmatched. CDR3 length: 16 residues. The CDR3 loop reads CASRDRGQLGANVLTF. For the CDR3, the DNA is TGTGCCAGCAGGGACAGGGGACAACTTGGGGCCAACGTCCTGACTTTC.

The V call is TRBV5-1, the J call TRBJ2-1; 10 bases fit TRBD1. Germline V CDR1 and CDR2: SGHRS, YFSETQ. The CDR3 runs 13 residues. V was pared by 4 bases and J by 6 bases, with 1 base of the junction left unmatched. The CDR3 coding sequence is TGCGCCAGCAGCCGGGACAGGGGCAATGAGCAGTTCTTC. Encoded protein: CASSRDRGNEQFF.

V usage is TRBV7-2 and J usage is TRBJ2-7; 8 bases align to TRBD1. Trimming took 5 bases from V and 3 from J; bases not matched to a gene: 9. The CDR3 consists of 15 residues. Germline lookup yields CDR1 SGHTA and CDR2 FQGNSA. The CDR3 DNA sequence: TGTGCCAGCAGCCCCCGGACAGGGCTAGACTACGAGCAGTACTTC. Translating it yields CASSPRTGLDYEQYF. Together with reference TRBV7-2 and TRBJ2-7, the CDR3 gives the full variable domain: GAGVSQSPSNKVTEKGKDVELRCDPISGHTALYWYRQSLGQGLEFLIYFQGNSAPDKSGLPSDRFSAERTGGSVSTLTIQRTQQEDSAVYLCASSPRTGLDYEQYFGPGTRLTVT.

This chain uses TRBV5-5 with TRBJ1-1; D remains unclear. Germline V gives CDR1 SGHKS, CDR2 YYEKEE (reference sequence). The CDR3 totals 12 residues. V lost 1 base and J 2 bases, leaving 3 bases between the germline ends. The CDR3 loop reads CASSLQNTEAFF. The CDR3 DNA reads TGTGCCAGCAGCTTGCAAAACACTGAAGCTTTCTTT.

Here the CDR3 DNA reads TGTGCCAGCAGTTACTCGGACAGAGAAGAGACCCAGTACTTC. Its protein product is CASSYSDREETQYF. This sequence joins TRBV6-5 and TRBJ2-5, with a weak D call TRBD1 (6 bases). The CDR3 has 14 amino acids. CDR1 MNHEY and CDR2 SVGAGI come from the germline V gene. Trimming cost V 0 bases and J 3 bases, with 8 bases left between them.

The chain has TRBV18 and TRBJ1-6; 7 nucleotides line up with TRBD1. Looked up from germline, CDR1 is KGHSH and CDR2 is LQKENI. The CDR3 is 15 amino acids. V was clipped by 0 bases and J by 7 bases; unmatched bases: 3. CDR3 in DNA: TGTGCCAGCTCACCACCCGGGACAGACAATTCACCCCTCCACTTT. Encoded protein: CASSPPGTDNSPLHF.

This rearrangement joins TRBV7-6 to TRBJ2-5; no clear D. The germline V gene has CDR1 SGHVS and CDR2 FNYEAQ. With 1 base removed from V and 1 base from J, the gap between germline ends came to 13 bases. The CDR3 is 16 residues long. CDR3 residues: CASSLENWAVQETQYF. Here the CDR3 DNA reads TGTGCCAGCAGCTTAGAAAATTGGGCAGTCCAAGAGACCCAGTACTTC.

This chain joins TRBV10-3 and TRBJ2-7; 7 bases fit TRBD1. The ends lost 10 bases at V and 6 bases at J; junction bases unmatched: 12. Per germline, CDR1 ENHRY and CDR2 SYGVKD. This CDR3 has 13 amino acids. The CDR3 DNA is TGTGCCACCCATCAGACAGGGATGCGCGAGCAGTACTTC. Protein product: CATHQTGMREQYF.

V is TRBV6-1 and J is TRBJ1-2; D possibly corresponds to TRBD1 (5 bases). With 3 bases removed from V and 0 bases from J, the gap between germline ends came to 8 bases. Germline CDR1 MNHNS, CDR2 SASEGT. There are 14 residues in the CDR3. The CDR3 region has the DNA TGTGCCAGCAGTGACCCAGGGACTAACTATGGCTACACCTTC. Translation gives CASSDPGTNYGYTF.

The chain links TRBV19 to TRBJ2-7, with a tentative D call TRBD1 (6 bases). V was cut by 6 bases and J by 4 bases, with 31 bases left in between. Germline V lookup: CDR1 LNHDA, CDR2 SQIVND (reference sequence). CDR3 length equals 19 residues. The CDR3: CASSSRRAGTQVGGYEQYF. CDR3 nucleotides: TGTGCCAGTAGCAGTCGGCGGGCCGGGACACAGGTTGGAGGATACGAGCAGTACTTC.

The chain is built from TRBV6-5 and TRBJ1-5; TRBD1 matches at 7 bases. The V gene's germline CDR1 is MNHEY and CDR2 SVGAGI. Losses at the gene ends were 6 bases for V and 6 bases for J; bases not matched to a gene: 11. CDR3 length equals 15 residues. As DNA, the CDR3 is TGTGCCAGCAGACGCAGGACAGGCGGAGGTCAGCCCCAGCATTTT. Encoded protein: CASRRRTGGGQPQHF.

The rearrangement uses TRBV5-4 and TRBJ2-4; the match to TRBD2 covers 11 bases. From germline, CDR1 is SGHNT and CDR2 YYREEE (reference sequence). The CDR3 sequence is 17 residues long. Trimming removed 0 bases from V and 2 bases from J; junction bases left unmatched: 4. As DNA, the CDR3 is TGTGCCAGCAGCTTGGAGGTAGCGGGGGGGACCAAAAACATTCAGTACTTC. Its translation: CASSLEVAGGTKNIQYF.

V and J are TRBV11-2 and TRBJ1-1, with D tentatively TRBD1 (5 bases). CDR3 length equals 13 residues. V was pared by 3 bases and J by 1 base, with 6 bases between. Germline CDR1 and CDR2: SGHAT and FQNNGV. CDR3 DNA: TGTGCCAGCAGCTTCGGGGGGAACACTGAAGCTTTCTTT. Amino acid sequence: CASSFGGNTEAFF.

V gene TRBV5-6 combines with J gene TRBJ2-1; TRBD1 aligns across 9 bases. This CDR3 contains 13 residues. Unmatched junction bases numbered 4, after V lost 9 bases and J lost 3 bases. Per the germline V gene, CDR1 is SGHDT and CDR2 is YYEEEE. CDR3 sequence (DNA): TGTGCCACCGGACAGGGGCGCTACAATGAGCAGTTCTTC. Translating it yields CATGQGRYNEQFF.

The genes are TRBV19 and TRBJ1-6; D gene uncertain. Trimming removed 2 bases from V and 8 bases from J, with 10 bases in between. The length of the CDR3 is 14 residues. In germline, CDR1 is LNHDA, CDR2 SQIVND (reference sequence). CDR3: CASSIRPGDSPLHF. The CDR3 coding sequence is TGTGCCAGTAGTATACGTCCCGGGGATTCACCCCTCCACTTT.

The V gene is TRBV5-4, the J gene TRBJ1-1, with TRBD1 matching over 7 bases. CDR3 length: 13 residues. J was trimmed by 5 bases and V by 6 bases; bases with no gene match: 7. Germline values: CDR1 SGHNT, CDR2 YYREEE (reference sequence). For the CDR3, the DNA is TGTGCCAGCACCCACGGGACAGCTACTGAAGCTTTCTTT. It is translated as CASTHGTATEAFF.

The chain combines TRBV7-9 with TRBJ2-3, with 7 bases lining up with TRBD1. Germline V gives CDR1 SEHNR, CDR2 FQNEAQ (reference sequence). Trimming removed 1 base from V and 3 bases from J; junction bases left unmatched: 7. CDR3 length: 16 amino acids. DNA of the CDR3: TGTGCCAGCAGCTTAGGACAGGGATACCCAACAGATACGCAGTATTTT. It is translated as CASSLGQGYPTDTQYF. The full variable domain, its missing parts supplied by reference TRBV7-9 and TRBJ2-3, is DTGVSQNPRHKITKRGQNVTFRCDPISEHNRLYWYRQTLGQGPEFLTYFQNEAQLEKSRLLSDRFSAERPKGSFSTLEIQRTEQGDSAMYLCASSLGQGYPTDTQYFGPGTRLTVL.

The chain is built from TRBV9 and TRBJ2-1, with a tentative D call TRBD2 (8 bases). The V gene's germline CDR1 is SGDLS and CDR2 YYNGEE. This CDR3 spans 15 amino acids. The V end was cut by 5 bases, the J end by 0 bases, with 12 bases between. The CDR3 region is CASRRGDSSYNEQFF. In DNA, the CDR3 is TGTGCCAGCAGGCGGGGGGACAGCTCCTACAATGAGCAGTTCTTC.

The chain recombines TRBV6-5 with TRBJ1-1; perhaps TRBD1 as D (5 bases). Deletions cut 6 bases from V and 5 bases from J, with 16 bases between. Germline CDR1 reads MNHEY; CDR2 reads SVGAGI. The CDR3 spans 14 residues. The chain's CDR3 is CASSLGPGRTEAFF. In nucleotides, the CDR3 is TGTGCCAGCAGCCTGGGGCCAGGACGGACTGAAGCTTTCTTT.